The next 23 T cell receptor beta chains were all read from a single sample in a study of blood T cell repertoires in acute mononucleosis. The protocol was immunoSEQ multiplex PCR, while the TCRdb copy is restricted to in-frame clones and leaves out a portion. The sample holds approximately 2,000 clones, roughly 29% seen once. The time point was: acute infectious mononucleosis, at clinical presentation within 2 weeks of symptom onset (visit 1). Sequences were derived from EBV YVL epitope tetramer+ CD8+ T cells sorted from PBMCs, sampled during acute infectious mononucleosis. Subset denoted: CD8 T cells binding a tetramer with EBV BRLF1 109-117 peptide (YVL-BR). Every receptor here comes from a man aged 18 to 29 with infectious mononucleosis caused by EBV.

As regards this clone: A far more abundant clone sits one base away, making this likely a read error. Other DNA sequences within the sample encode an identical CDR3. This chain links TRBV27 with TRBJ2-3; 8 bases are shared with TRBD2. Germline V gene data show CDR1 as MNHEY and CDR2 as SMNVEV (reference sequence). J was trimmed by 6 bases and V by 4 bases; bases with no gene match: 15. This CDR3 is built from 17 residues. The CDR3 here is CASSSSTSEAFTDTQYF. Here the CDR3 DNA reads TGTGCCAGCAGTTCATCGACTAGCGAGGCCTTCACGGATACGCAGTATTTT.

This clone came up many times. The identical CDR3 is also encoded by other nucleotide sequences in the sample. The chain uses TRBV5-6 and TRBJ2-3, with D possibly matching TRBD1 (5 bases). The V and J ends lost 0 bases and 1 base respectively, with 12 bases between them. This CDR3 has 16 amino acids. The V gene's germline CDR1 is SGHDT and CDR2 YYEEEE. The DNA of the CDR3 is TGTGCCAGCAGCTTGGACCTGGGGCAGGGCACAGATACGCAGTATTTT. This sequence encodes CASSLDLGQGTDTQYF. Together with reference TRBV5-6 and TRBJ2-3, the CDR3 gives the full variable domain: DAGVTQSPTHLIKTRGQQVTLRCSPKSGHDTVSWYQQALGQGPQFIFQYYEEEERQRGNFPDRFSGHQFPNYSSELNVNALLLGDSALYLCASSLDLGQGTDTQYFGPGTRLTVL.

Note on this clone: It is likely a read error: a sequence one base away is far more abundant. The genes are TRBV29-1 and TRBJ2-1, with 16 bases identical to TRBD2. This CDR3 has 17 residues. Germline V gene data show CDR1 as SQVTM and CDR2 as ANQGSEA. J lost 1 base, V lost 5 bases, and 5 bases had no gene match. The CDR3: CSVWGTSGRDSYNEQFF. The CDR3 DNA reads as TGCAGCGTTTGGGGGACTAGCGGGAGGGATTCCTACAATGAGCAGTTCTTC.

Worth noting for this clone: Germline is not matched at one junction end, which may reflect a read error. Other DNA sequences in this specimen translate into the identical CDR3. The chain links TRBV7-2 to TRBJ2-5, with 7 nucleotides matching TRBD2. The germline gives CDR1 SGHTA, CDR2 FQGNSA. The CDR3 sequence is 16 residues long. In DNA, the CDR3 is TGCGCCAGCAGCCCAGCGAGGGAGCGGGAAGTCGAGACCCAGTACTTC. As protein: CASSPAREREVETQYF.

In its sample, this clone was seen many times. This sample includes further DNA sequences coding for the same CDR3. This chain uses TRBV7-2 with TRBJ2-3; tentatively, D is TRBD1 (5 bases). The CDR3 loop spans 16 amino acids. From germline, CDR1 is SGHTA and CDR2 FQGNSA. Trimming cost V 3 bases and J 1 base, with 14 bases left between them. Here the CDR3 reads CASSLDLGQGTDTQYF. The DNA of the CDR3 is TGTGCCAGCAGCTTGGACCTGGGGCAGGGCACAGATACGCAGTATTTT.

This clone was seen a handful of times. The junction departs from the called germline gene at one end, perhaps through a read error. Distinct nucleotide sequences in the sample also encode this CDR3. The rearrangement uses TRBV28 and TRBJ2-1, with D uncertain. The CDR3 is 12 amino acids. The germline CDR1 and CDR2 sequences are MDHEN and SYDVKM. The CDR3 region is CASSLYSSEQLF. CDR3 DNA: TGTGCCAGCAGTTTATATTCCAGCGAGCAGCTCTTC.

Details on this clone: The junction shows a germline mismatch at one end, possibly a read error. The CDR3 nucleotides read TGTGCCTGCAGTTTGAGTAACATACAGTACTTC. It encodes CACSLSNIQYF. The chain combines TRBV28 with TRBJ2-4, with D uncertain. Germline loops: CDR1 MDHEN, CDR2 SYDVKM. The CDR3 contains 11 residues. The complete variable domain, with remaining parts taken from reference TRBV28 and TRBJ2-4, reads DVKVTQSSRYLVKRTGEKVFLECVQDMDHENMFWYRQDPGLGLRLIYFSYDVKMKEKGDIPEGYSVSREKKERFSLILESASTNQTSMYLCACSLSNIQYFGAGTRLSVL.

This clone showed up just a few times. The CDR3 DNA sequence: TGTGCCAGCAGTTCGACAGGCAAATTACCCTACGAGCAGTACTTC. As protein: CASSSTGKLPYEQYF. The rearrangement uses TRBV6-5 and TRBJ2-7, with D possibly TRBD1 on 6 matching bases. The V end lost 4 bases, the J end lost 2 bases, and 15 bases lay between the germline ends. The CDR3 is made up of 15 amino acids. The germline V gene encodes CDR1 MNHEY and CDR2 SVGAGI.

The V and J genes are TRBV27 and TRBJ2-2; D perhaps matches TRBD2 (6 bases). CDR1 and CDR2 from the germline V gene are MNHEY and SMNVEV (reference sequence). The V end lost 2 bases, the J end lost 2 bases, and 12 bases lay between the germline ends. CDR3 length: 16 amino acids. For the CDR3, the DNA is TGTGCCAGCAGTTTAATACTAGCCCTTAACACCGGGGAGCTGTTTTTT. The encoded protein is CASSLILALNTGELFF.

As regards this clone: Only one base separates this from a far larger clonotype, so it likely reflects a read error. The chain combines TRBV6-4 with TRBJ2-7; D is unclear. This CDR3 has 13 amino acids. V lost 4 bases to trimming and J lost 7 bases, with 14 bases between them. Germline CDR1 reads MRHNA; CDR2 reads SNTAGT. The CDR3 is CASSAFLDNEQYF. CDR3 nucleotides: TGTGCCAGCAGTGCCTTTTTGGATAATGAGCAGTACTTC.

The sample holds a few counts of this clone. The CDR3 nucleotides read TGTGCCAGCAGCCACAGGACTAGCGGGGTTTACAATGAGCAGTTCTTC. As protein: CASSHRTSGVYNEQFF. The J gene is TRBJ2-1, the V gene TRBV7-3, with 12 bases aligning to TRBD2. With V trimmed by 5 bases and J by 4 bases, 6 bases remained unmatched. CDR3 length equals 16 residues. Germline V gives CDR1 SGHTA, CDR2 FQGTGA.

The rearrangement links TRBV5-6 to TRBJ2-5; D is unresolved. Germline V gene lookup returns CDR1 SGHDT and CDR2 YYEEEE. V was pared by 4 bases and J by 13 bases, with 20 bases between. CDR3 length: 13 residues. The CDR3 protein is CASSQDLGPPGYF. DNA for the CDR3: TGTGCCAGCAGCCAAGATCTAGGGCCCCCAGGGTACTTC.

The genes are TRBV6-1 and TRBJ2-3, with D unresolved. This CDR3 has 15 amino acids. Germline values: CDR1 MNHNS, CDR2 SASEGT. V dropped 7 bases and J dropped 9 bases, with 23 bases sitting between them. The CDR3 DNA reads TGTGCCAGCAATGCCCTACTTGGGTCGGCGTCGACGCAGTATTTT. Amino acid sequence: CASNALLGSASTQYF.

The chain recombines TRBV6-4 with TRBJ2-2; TRBD2 matches at 7 bases. Looked up from germline, CDR1 is MRHNA and CDR2 is SNTAGT. Trimming removed 5 bases from V and 5 bases from J; junction bases left unmatched: 14. The CDR3 consists of 17 residues. CDR3 bases: TGTGCCAGCAGTTCTATACTAGCGCTGACTGGAACCGGGGAGCTGTTTTTT. It encodes CASSSILALTGTGELFF.

This sequence joins TRBV27 and TRBJ2-7; D gene uncertain. The V gene lost 5 bases and the J gene lost 2 bases, with 13 bases spanning the gap. The CDR3 has 14 amino acids. CDR1 and CDR2 from the germline V gene are MNHEY and SMNVEV (reference sequence). The CDR3 DNA is TGTGCCAGCAGTCCACGGACCGTTGCCTACGAGCAGTACTTC. It specifies CASSPRTVAYEQYF.

A remark on this clone: The junction departs from the called germline gene at one end, perhaps through a read error. The chain recombines TRBV13 with TRBJ2-2; D is possibly TRBD2 (5 bases). This CDR3 comprises 12 residues. Germline V lookup: CDR1 PRHDT, CDR2 FYEKMQ (reference sequence). The CDR3 loop reads CASRRTSGELFF. As DNA, the CDR3 is TGTGCCAGCAGACGAACGTCCGGGGAACTGTTTTTT.

Turning to this clone: A far larger clone is a single base away, which makes a read error likely. V usage is TRBV11-2 and J usage is TRBJ2-5, with D tentatively TRBD2 (6 bases). Germline V gene lookup returns CDR1 SGHAT and CDR2 FQNNGV. Trimming removed 6 bases at V and 3 bases at J, with 20 bases between. The CDR3 is 16 amino acids. CDR3 DNA: TGTGCCAGCAGTTTATTTGTCGGGAGCGGCGAAGAGACCCAGTACTTC. This gives the protein CASSLFVGSGEETQYF.

V is TRBV7-8 and J is TRBJ2-1; TRBD1 is a possible D gene (6 bases). Trimming stripped 6 bases from V and 5 bases from J, with 17 bases between. This CDR3 spans 15 amino acids. The germline V gene has CDR1 SGHVS and CDR2 FQNEAQ. This CDR3 reads CASSDFRQVDNEQFF. In DNA form, the CDR3 reads TGTGCCAGCAGTGATTTCCGACAGGTGGACAATGAGCAGTTCTTC.

The V and J genes are TRBV6-5 and TRBJ2-3; D is ambiguous. Per germline, CDR1 MNHEY and CDR2 SVGAGI. CDR3 length equals 15 residues. V gave up 4 bases and J gave up 9 bases, with 20 bases separating them. The CDR3, as DNA: TGTGCCAGCAGTTCCCTACTTTGGTCAGCGTCGACGCAGTATTTT. This gives the protein CASSSLLWSASTQYF.

Notes on this clone: This CDR3 fails to terminate in the conserved phenylalanine or tryptophan, so it likely reflects a read error. No DNA is shown, since the ends of the CDR3 on it are uncertain; the CDR3 is the one TCRdb lists. This chain connects TRBV6-5 to TRBJ2-3. Germline V gene lookup returns CDR1 MNHEY and CDR2 SVGAGI. The CDR3 length is 12 residues, termini included. The CDR3 region is CASSALLGSVDA.

Regarding this clone: This sequence may be a read error, since a much larger clone differs from it by one base. The rearrangement joins TRBV4-2 to TRBJ2-3; no clear D gene. In germline, CDR1 is LGHNA, CDR2 YNFKEQ. V was trimmed by 6 bases and J by 9 bases, leaving 22 bases between them. There are 15 residues in the CDR3. CDR3 loop: CASSALLGSASTQYF. CDR3 DNA: TGTGCCAGCAGTGCCCTACTTGGGTCAGCGTCGACGCAGTATTTT.

Points on this clone: A far larger clone is only one base removed, so a read error is likely. Other nucleotide sequences from this sample produce the same CDR3. The chain is built from TRBV27 and TRBJ2-1; D is unresolved. This CDR3 comprises 12 residues. CDR1 is MNHEY, CDR2 SMNVEV, per germline (reference sequence). CDR3 in DNA: TGTGCCAGCAGTTTCGGGTACAACGAGCAGTTCTTC. Translation gives CASSFGYNEQFF.

A few counts support this clone. The chain links TRBV18 to TRBJ2-5; TRBD2 might be the D (5 bases). Trimming removed 8 bases at V and 4 bases at J, with 17 bases between. The CDR3 runs to 14 residues. CDR1 and CDR2 (germline): KGHSH, LQKENI. In nucleotides, the CDR3 is TGTGCCAGCAGCCAATTATCGGGGAGAGAGACCCAGTACTTC. This translates into CASSQLSGRETQYF.